This T cell receptor (beta chain) came from a study of OX40 agonist ivuxolimab in advanced cancers. Study findings and constraints: Not determined was the antigen specificity of the expanded peripheral T cells.

Clones were read by immunoSEQ multiplex PCR, and TCRdb kept only the in-frame ones, dropping some. The repertoire has tens of thousands of clones, 75% to 90% of them found once; the top ten carry 0.5% to 0.65%. Regarding this clone: The antigen remains unidentified.

Germline loops: CDR1 MNHNY, CDR2 SVGAGI (reference sequence). This CDR3 is built from 15 residues. V was trimmed by 1 base and J by 6 bases, leaving 12 bases between them. The sample here was CD4+ or CD8+ T cells sorted from blood, taken in a trial of the OX40 agonist ivuxolimab. The J gene is TRBJ1-4, the V gene TRBV6-6; a weak D match, TRBD1 (5 bases). The sequence was collected from an adult with an advanced solid tumor such as melanoma, head and neck, liver or kidney cancer. Written as DNA, the CDR3 is TGTGCCAGCAGTTACTTTGGGACCGAGCATGAAAAACTGTTTTTT. Translated, it gives CASSYFGTEHEKLFF.